This T cell receptor beta chain was observed in a study of blood T cell repertoires in COVID-19. Study information: Both acute and convalescent COVID-19 samples were obtained from the United States, Italy and Spain.

Seattle enrolled patients during active infection and tracked them longitudinally. V trimming: 1 base; J trimming: 6 bases; junction bases outside the gene matches: 7. Germline CDR1 and CDR2: SGHRS and YFSETQ. The CDR3 totals 15 residues. Sequenced by immunoSEQ multiplex PCR; TCRdb stores in-frame clones only, minus some. The data contain approximately 90,000 clones, more than 65% of them singletons. The chain uses TRBV5-1 and TRBJ2-1; 7 bases align to TRBD1. Sample: peripheral blood. This receptor was taken from a man aged 70-80 years with COVID-19, enrolled during active disease. This chain's CDR3 is CASSLRQGWGNEQFF. In DNA form, the CDR3 reads TGCGCCAGCAGCTTGAGACAGGGTTGGGGCAATGAGCAGTTCTTC.